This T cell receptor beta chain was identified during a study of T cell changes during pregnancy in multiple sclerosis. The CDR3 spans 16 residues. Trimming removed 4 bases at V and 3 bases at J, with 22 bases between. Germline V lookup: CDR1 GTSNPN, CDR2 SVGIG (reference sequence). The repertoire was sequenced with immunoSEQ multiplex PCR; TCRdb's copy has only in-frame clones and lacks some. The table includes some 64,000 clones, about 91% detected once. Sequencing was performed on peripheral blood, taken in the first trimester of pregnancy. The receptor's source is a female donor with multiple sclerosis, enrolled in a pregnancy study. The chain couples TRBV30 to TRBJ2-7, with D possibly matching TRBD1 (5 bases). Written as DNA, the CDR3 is TGTGCCTGGAACATCCAGGTAGGCAGGGCAAACTACGAGCAGTACTTC. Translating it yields CAWNIQVGRANYEQYF.